Shown below are 19 T cell receptor beta chains from a single sample sequenced in a study of OX40 agonist ivuxolimab in advanced cancers. TCRdb keeps only in-frame clones here, not all; method: immunoSEQ multiplex PCR. Here the sample spans 50,000 to 65,000 clones, about 89% being singletons. Source: CD4+ or CD8+ T cells sorted from blood, taken in a trial of the OX40 agonist ivuxolimab. All receptors derive from an adult with an advanced solid tumor such as melanoma, head and neck, liver or kidney cancer.

This chain uses TRBV11-2 with TRBJ2-2; TRBD1 matches 7 bases. After removal of 1 base from V and 8 bases from J, the junction contained 4 bases not matched to a gene. Germline CDR1 and CDR2: SGHAT and FQNNGV. The CDR3 spans 14 residues. CDR3: CASSLGQGTGELFF. The CDR3, as DNA: TGTGCCAGCAGCTTAGGACAGGGAACTGGGGAGCTGTTTTTT.

This chain joins TRBV18 and TRBJ2-2, with D maybe TRBD1 (5 bases). Per germline, CDR1 KGHSH and CDR2 LQKENI. Trimming removed 3 bases from V and 7 bases from J, with 9 bases in between. The CDR3 runs 13 residues. CDR3 amino acids: CASSPVQDGELFF. The CDR3 DNA follows: TGTGCCAGCTCACCGGTACAGGACGGGGAGCTGTTTTTT. The full variable domain, in which reference TRBV18 and TRBJ2-2 provide the parts outside the CDR3, is NAGVMQNPRHLVRRRGQEARLRCSPMKGHSHVYWYRQLPEEGLKFMVYLQKENIIDESGMPKERFSAEFPKEGPSILRIQQVVRGDSAAYFCASSPVQDGELFFGEGSRLTVL.

The J gene is TRBJ1-1, the V gene TRBV6-1, with D uncertain. The V end lost 6 bases, the J end lost 1 base, and 15 bases lay between the germline ends. The CDR3 extends over 15 amino acids. Germline V gene sequence: CDR1 MNHNS, CDR2 SASEGT. The CDR3 nucleotides are TGTGCCAGCAGCCCCATAGTCAAGACGAACACTGAAGCTTTCTTT. Its protein product is CASSPIVKTNTEAFF.

This chain uses TRBV11-2 with TRBJ2-7, with 8 bases matching TRBD2. The CDR3 is 18 amino acids. CDR1 and CDR2 (germline): SGHAT, FQNNGV. J was trimmed by 2 bases and V by 1 base; bases with no gene match: 13. The CDR3, as DNA: TGTGCCAGCAGCTTAGCCGATGATACTAGCGGAGGACCCTACGAGCAGTACTTC. Protein product: CASSLADDTSGGPYEQYF.

V is TRBV5-6 and J is TRBJ1-2, with no clear D. The germline gives CDR1 SGHDT, CDR2 YYEEEE. The ends were cut back, 4 bases at V and 4 bases at J, with 11 bases in the middle. The CDR3 spans 13 residues. The CDR3 DNA reads as TGTGCCAGCAGCCTGACACAAGTCTATGGCTACACCTTC. This translates into CASSLTQVYGYTF.

CDR3 sequence (DNA): TGTGCCAGCAGTCGTACCCGGACACACGAGCAGTACTTC. This gives the protein CASSRTRTHEQYF. The rearrangement uses TRBV6-5 and TRBJ2-7, with D tentatively TRBD1 (5 bases). Germline values: CDR1 MNHEY, CDR2 SVGAGI. Trimming stripped 5 bases from V and 5 bases from J, with 13 bases between. This CDR3 region has 13 residues.

The chain uses TRBV10-3 and TRBJ1-2; 8 bases line up with TRBD1. The length of the CDR3 is 16 residues. The V segment lost 6 bases and the J segment 4 bases; nucleotides outside the gene matches: 13. The germline V gene encodes CDR1 ENHRY and CDR2 SYGVKD. The CDR3 DNA is TGTGCCATCAGCTCCTCCGACAGGGGTCGCATCTATGGCTACACCTTC. Protein sequence: CAISSSDRGRIYGYTF.

This clone was seen only once. The chain uses TRBV7-2 and TRBJ1-5; D possibly corresponds to TRBD1 (5 bases). The germline gives CDR1 SGHTA, CDR2 FQGNSA. Between the trimmed V and J ends, which lost 4 bases and 5 bases, there was a span of 9 bases. This CDR3 is built from 13 residues. CDR3 nucleotide sequence: TGTGCCAGCAGCTCCCAGGGAGATCAGCCCCAGCATTTT. As protein: CASSSQGDQPQHF.

The rearrangement joins TRBV5-5 to TRBJ2-5; D might be TRBD1 (5 bases). Between the trimmed V and J ends, which lost 3 bases and 9 bases, there was a span of 18 bases. The germline gives CDR1 SGHKS, CDR2 YYEKEE (reference sequence). The CDR3 spans 14 residues. The CDR3 sequence is CASSSAPSEGAQYF. The CDR3 coding sequence is TGTGCCAGCAGCTCCGCCCCAAGCGAAGGGGCCCAGTACTTC. Supplemented by reference TRBV5-5 and TRBJ2-5, the full variable domain reads DAGVTQSPTHLIKTRGQQVTLRCSPISGHKSVSWYQQVLGQGPQFIFQYYEKEERGRGNFPDRFSARQFPNYSSELNVNALLLGDSALYLCASSSAPSEGAQYFGPGTRLLVL.

This clone was detected once. The chain carries TRBV4-2 and TRBJ1-5; perhaps TRBD1 as D (6 bases). Trimming stripped 0 bases from V and 3 bases from J, with 15 bases between. This CDR3 comprises 17 residues. Germline V gene sequence: CDR1 LGHNA, CDR2 YNFKEQ. CDR3 in DNA: TGTGCCAGCAGCCAAGAGGGCACAGGGCGACTCAATCAGCCCCAGCATTTT. This sequence encodes CASSQEGTGRLNQPQHF.

CDR3 loop: CASSNRDRLDEQYF. CDR3 coding DNA: TGTGCCAGCAGCAACCGGGACAGGCTAGACGAGCAGTACTTC. The genes are TRBV7-9 and TRBJ2-7; 8 bases are shared with TRBD1. There are 14 residues in the CDR3. J was trimmed by 5 bases and V by 5 bases; bases with no gene match: 8. The germline V gene encodes CDR1 SEHNR and CDR2 FQNEAQ (reference sequence).

The chain combines TRBV13 with TRBJ2-3, with 10 bases that match TRBD2. Germline assignment: CDR1 PRHDT and CDR2 FYEKMQ (reference sequence). The CDR3 sequence is 17 residues long. Trimming removed 10 bases from V and 5 bases from J; junction bases left unmatched: 18. Here the CDR3 reads CATRTRTGLAGVDTQYF. The CDR3 DNA sequence: TGTGCCACTAGAACCCGAACGGGCCTAGCGGGAGTAGATACGCAGTATTTT.

This chain connects TRBV4-3 to TRBJ2-7; either TRBD1 or TRBD2 may supply D (5 bases each). Germline CDR1 and CDR2: LGHNA and YSLEER. The CDR3 is 15 residues long. V was trimmed by 2 bases and J by 4 bases, leaving 15 bases between them. The chain's CDR3 is CASSQQPGPIYEQYF. The CDR3, as DNA: TGCGCCAGCAGCCAACAACCGGGACCGATTTACGAGCAGTACTTC.

The chain combines TRBV10-1 with TRBJ2-3; 10 nucleotides align to TRBD2. Germline trimming cut 2 bases from V and 6 bases from J; bases unmatched to any gene: 8. The CDR3 length is 16 residues. The germline V gene encodes CDR1 WNHNN and CDR2 SYGVQD (reference sequence). The CDR3 DNA sequence: TGCGCCAGCAGTGAGCCAACTAGCGGGGCGCCGGATACGCAGTATTTT. Translating gives CASSEPTSGAPDTQYF.

This rearrangement joins TRBV7-2 to TRBJ2-7; no firm D call. CDR3 length: 14 amino acids. The V and J ends lost 2 bases and 0 bases respectively, with 8 bases between them. CDR1 SGHTA and CDR2 FQGNSA come from the germline V gene. As DNA, the CDR3 is TGTGCCAGCAGCTTACCGGACGGCTCCTACGAGCAGTACTTC. This codes for CASSLPDGSYEQYF.

The rearrangement joins TRBV19 to TRBJ2-1; possibly TRBD1 for D (5 bases). Germline V gives CDR1 LNHDA, CDR2 SQIVND (reference sequence). The CDR3 spans 12 residues. V was clipped by 5 bases and J by 4 bases, with 6 bases between them. DNA of the CDR3: TGTGCCAGTAGTTCAGGGTACAATGAGCAGTTCTTC. It codes for CASSSGYNEQFF.

The V and J genes are TRBV5-1 and TRBJ2-5; 11 nucleotides line up with TRBD2. J was trimmed by 2 bases and V by 4 bases; bases with no gene match: 4. CDR3 size: 15 residues. Looked up from germline, CDR1 is SGHRS and CDR2 is YFSETQ. The CDR3 DNA sequence: TGCGCCAGCAGCGACCGACTAGCGGGACAAGAGACCCAGTACTTC. This encodes CASSDRLAGQETQYF.

This clone was detected only once. The gene calls are TRBV5-6 and TRBJ2-2, with 11 nucleotides matching TRBD2. The CDR3 loop spans 18 amino acids. V lost 7 bases and J lost 4; bases outside the gene matches: 15. In germline, CDR1 is SGHDT, CDR2 YYEEEE. This CDR3 reads CASSVRASGRSGTGELFF. The CDR3 DNA sequence: TGTGCCAGCTCCGTGAGGGCTAGCGGGAGGTCGGGCACCGGGGAGCTGTTTTTT. Full variable domain (missing parts from reference TRBV5-6 and TRBJ2-2): DAGVTQSPTHLIKTRGQQVTLRCSPKSGHDTVSWYQQALGQGPQFIFQYYEEEERQRGNFPDRFSGHQFPNYSSELNVNALLLGDSALYLCASSVRASGRSGTGELFFGEGSRLTVL.

This clone was observed a few times. V is TRBV2 and J is TRBJ1-4, with D perhaps matching TRBD1 (5 bases). V dropped 6 bases and J dropped 6 bases, with 14 bases sitting between them. Germline V gene sequence: CDR1 SNHLY, CDR2 FYNNEI. The CDR3 is 14 amino acids. CDR3: CASSRRGGDEKLFF. CDR3 DNA: TGTGCCAGCAGCCGCCGGGGGGGGGATGAAAAACTGTTTTTT.